These T cell receptor beta chains were read from a single sample in a study of T cell responses to AZD1222 COVID-19 vaccine. Only in-frame clones appear in the TCRdb table, and some are missing; sequencing was by immunoSEQ multiplex PCR. The data hold about 110,000 clones, with 88% observed a single time. Specimen: peripheral blood, collected on day 0 of MenACWY control vaccination. The receptors were sampled from an adult in good health. The CDR3 runs from the conserved cysteine through the conserved F or W. D genes are given only for firm matches. Clone size is given for some rows only: seen once, a few or many times, or a class if the clone is expanded.

J gene: TRBJ1-5
D gene: .
clone size: .
V gene: TRBV6-5
CDR3 protein: CASAPSNVQPQHF
CDR3 DNA: TGTGCCAGCGCTCCGTCCAACGTCCAGCCCCAGCATTTT

J gene: TRBJ1-1
D gene: .
clone size: .
V gene: TRBV10-3
CDR3 protein: CAISSGIRDTEAFF
CDR3 DNA: TGTGCCATCAGTTCCGGGATCAGAGACACTGAAGCTTTCTTT

J gene: TRBJ2-1
D gene: TRBD1
clone size: .
V gene: TRBV3-1/TRBV3-2
CDR3 protein: CASSTRGRLNNEQFF
CDR3 DNA: TGTGCCAGCAGCACCAGGGGGCGTTTGAACAATGAGCAGTTCTTC

J gene: TRBJ1-1
D gene: .
clone size: .
V gene: TRBV27
CDR3 protein: CASSSAVWTEAFF
CDR3 DNA: TGTGCCAGCAGTTCGGCGGTGTGGACTGAAGCTTTCTTT

J gene: TRBJ1-2
D gene: .
clone size: .
V gene: TRBV2
CDR3 protein: CASSGLPRANYGYTF
CDR3 DNA: TGTGCCAGCAGCGGACTACCACGAGCTAACTATGGCTACACCTTC

J gene: TRBJ2-1
D gene: .
clone size: .
V gene: TRBV5-1
CDR3 protein: CASSLARGPGGDEQFF
CDR3 DNA: TGCGCCAGCAGCTTGGCCCGGGGTCCCGGCGGTGATGAGCAGTTCTTC

J gene: TRBJ2-2
D gene: TRBD2
clone size: .
V gene: TRBV6-2/TRBV6-3
CDR3 protein: CASSFPALAGDYTGELFF
CDR3 DNA: TGTGCCAGCAGTTTCCCCGCCCTTGCGGGGGACTACACCGGGGAGCTGTTTTTT

J gene: TRBJ1-2
D gene: .
clone size: .
V gene: TRBV14
CDR3 protein: CASSHNPGTDLNYGYTF
CDR3 DNA: TGTGCCAGCAGCCACAACCCCGGGACCGACCTAAACTATGGCTACACCTTC

J gene: TRBJ1-2
D gene: .
clone size: once
V gene: TRBV9
CDR3 protein: CASSVEDRFYGYTF
CDR3 DNA: TGTGCCAGCAGCGTAGAGGACCGCTTCTATGGCTACACCTTC

J gene: TRBJ2-5
D gene: .
clone size: many
V gene: TRBV4-3
CDR3 protein: CASSQDVPGAGETQYF
CDR3 DNA: TGCGCCAGCAGCCAAGATGTACCAGGGGCTGGGGAGACCCAGTACTTC

J gene: TRBJ1-2
D gene: .
clone size: .
V gene: TRBV6-5
CDR3 protein: CASSSDWGYTF
CDR3 DNA: TGTGCCAGCAGCTCGGACTGGGGCTACACCTTC

J gene: TRBJ2-1
D gene: TRBD1
clone size: .
V gene: TRBV15
CDR3 protein: CATSPTDRREQFF
CDR3 DNA: TGTGCCACCAGCCCCACGGACAGGCGCGAGCAGTTCTTC

J gene: TRBJ1-3
D gene: .
clone size: .
V gene: TRBV4-1
CDR3 protein: CASSREEDRYSGNTIYF
CDR3 DNA: TGCGCCAGCAGCCGGGAGGAGGACCGGTACTCTGGAAACACCATATATTTT

J gene: TRBJ2-3
D gene: .
clone size: .
V gene: TRBV9
CDR3 protein: CASSVGRSTDTQYF
CDR3 DNA: TGTGCCAGCAGCGTAGGGAGAAGCACAGATACGCAGTATTTT

J gene: TRBJ2-2
D gene: TRBD2
clone size: .
V gene: TRBV7-8
CDR3 protein: CASSHGGTSDIGELFF
CDR3 DNA: TGTGCCAGCAGCCACGGGGGGACTAGTGATATCGGGGAGCTGTTTTTT

J gene: TRBJ2-7
D gene: .
clone size: few
V gene: TRBV14
CDR3 protein: CASSQVGTPNLYEQYF
CDR3 DNA: TGTGCCAGCAGCCAAGTAGGGACACCGAACCTCTACGAGCAGTACTTC

J gene: TRBJ2-7
D gene: TRBD1
clone size: .
V gene: TRBV28
CDR3 protein: CASSSPGRQGVDEQYF
CDR3 DNA: TGTGCCAGCAGTTCACCCGGGAGACAGGGGGTCGACGAGCAGTACTTC

J gene: TRBJ1-1
D gene: .
clone size: .
V gene: TRBV14
CDR3 protein: CASSQAPLKNTEAFF
CDR3 DNA: TGTGCCAGCAGCCAAGCACCGTTGAAGAACACTGAAGCTTTCTTT

J gene: TRBJ1-1
D gene: TRBD1
clone size: .
V gene: TRBV7-2
CDR3 protein: CASSYRDRNTEAFF
CDR3 DNA: TGTGCCAGCAGCTACCGGGACAGGAACACTGAAGCTTTCTTT

J gene: TRBJ2-1
D gene: .
clone size: few
V gene: TRBV10-3
CDR3 protein: CAISELSWDNEQFF
CDR3 DNA: TGTGCCATCAGTGAGTTGTCGTGGGACAATGAGCAGTTCTTC

J gene: TRBJ1-5
D gene: .
clone size: .
V gene: TRBV30
CDR3 protein: CACAGGGDQPQHF
CDR3 DNA: TGTGCCTGCGCGGGAGGGGGAGATCAGCCCCAGCATTTT

J gene: TRBJ1-5
D gene: TRBD1
clone size: few
V gene: TRBV7-2
CDR3 protein: CASSLAVGGGNQPQHF
CDR3 DNA: TGTGCCAGCAGCTTAGCGGTAGGGGGCGGCAATCAGCCCCAGCATTTT

J gene: TRBJ2-2
D gene: TRBD2
clone size: .
V gene: TRBV4-1
CDR3 protein: CASSPRLAENTGELFF
CDR3 DNA: TGCGCCAGCAGCCCGAGACTAGCGGAGAACACCGGGGAGCTGTTTTTT

J gene: TRBJ2-1
D gene: .
clone size: .
V gene: TRBV4-1
CDR3 protein: CASSYPPVIGNEQFF
CDR3 DNA: TGCGCCAGCAGCTATCCCCCGGTGATAGGAAATGAGCAGTTCTTC

J gene: TRBJ2-1
D gene: TRBD2
clone size: .
V gene: TRBV28
CDR3 protein: CASSLALAGVREQFF
CDR3 DNA: TGTGCCAGCAGTTTGGCGCTAGCGGGGGTCCGTGAGCAGTTCTTC

J gene: TRBJ1-1
D gene: TRBD1
clone size: .
V gene: TRBV4-1
CDR3 protein: CASSQARQGRAEAFF
CDR3 DNA: TGCGCCAGCAGCCAAGCCCGACAGGGGAGGGCTGAAGCTTTCTTT

J gene: TRBJ2-7
D gene: .
clone size: .
V gene: TRBV9
CDR3 protein: CASSSEGGRDEQYF
CDR3 DNA: TGTGCCAGCAGCTCCGAGGGGGGGCGTGACGAGCAGTACTTC

J gene: TRBJ1-1
D gene: .
clone size: once
V gene: TRBV5-1
CDR3 protein: CASYGVSNTEAFF
CDR3 DNA: TGCGCCAGCTATGGGGTATCGAACACTGAAGCTTTCTTT

J gene: TRBJ2-2
D gene: .
clone size: .
V gene: TRBV7-9
CDR3 protein: CASSLHRFWGKDTGELFF
CDR3 DNA: TGTGCCAGCAGCTTACACCGTTTTTGGGGGAAGGACACCGGGGAGCTGTTTTTT

J gene: TRBJ2-7
D gene: .
clone size: .
V gene: TRBV5-1
CDR3 protein: CASSLAAGTPYEQYF
CDR3 DNA: TGCGCCAGCAGCTTGGCCGCAGGCACTCCCTACGAGCAGTACTTC

J gene: TRBJ1-2
D gene: TRBD1
clone size: .
V gene: TRBV4-1
CDR3 protein: CASSQGGQASYGYTF
CDR3 DNA: TGCGCCAGCAGCCAAGGCGGACAGGCAAGCTATGGCTACACCTTC

J gene: TRBJ1-4
D gene: .
clone size: .
V gene: TRBV20-1
CDR3 protein: CSATGREKLFF
CDR3 DNA: TGCAGTGCGACCGGGAGGGAAAAACTGTTTTTT

J gene: TRBJ1-6
D gene: .
clone size: .
V gene: TRBV3-1/TRBV3-2
CDR3 protein: CASSQAAYNSPLHF
CDR3 DNA: TGTGCCAGCAGCCAAGCAGCCTATAATTCACCCCTCCACTTT

J gene: TRBJ2-1
D gene: .
clone size: .
V gene: TRBV5-1
CDR3 protein: CASSLGENYNEQFF
CDR3 DNA: TGCGCCAGCAGCTTGGGGGAGAACTACAATGAGCAGTTCTTC

J gene: TRBJ2-1
D gene: TRBD2
clone size: .
V gene: TRBV7-3
CDR3 protein: CASSPSLADSYNEQFF
CDR3 DNA: TGTGCCAGCAGCCCCTCCCTAGCGGACTCCTACAATGAGCAGTTCTTC

J gene: TRBJ1-1
D gene: TRBD1
clone size: once
V gene: TRBV11-1
CDR3 protein: CASSDRVGLTEAFF
CDR3 DNA: TGTGCCAGCAGCGACAGGGTGGGGTTAACTGAAGCTTTCTTT

J gene: TRBJ2-2
D gene: .
clone size: medium-sized
V gene: TRBV3-1/TRBV3-2
CDR3 protein: CASSRPRYTGELFF
CDR3 DNA: TGTGCCAGCAGCCGGCCGAGGTACACCGGGGAGCTGTTTTTT

J gene: TRBJ2-7
D gene: TRBD1
clone size: .
V gene: TRBV5-1
CDR3 protein: CASSLGTGTYEQYF
CDR3 DNA: TGCGCCAGCAGCTTGGGGACAGGAACCTACGAGCAGTACTTC

J gene: TRBJ1-1
D gene: .
clone size: .
V gene: TRBV12-3/TRBV12-4
CDR3 protein: CASSRDRNTEAFF
CDR3 DNA: TGTGCCAGCAGTCGGGACCGGAACACTGAAGCTTTCTTT